This TCR beta chain appears in the sequencing data of a study of neurological immune-mediated disorders. This clonotype was observed at least ten times. The CDR3 loop spans 14 amino acids. The V and J ends lost 4 bases and 3 bases, in that order; junction bases with no gene match: 5. Germline CDR1 and CDR2: KGHSH and LQKENI. TCRdb re-analysed the 5' RACE reads in MiXCR, keeping a single row per CDR3 protein. The repertoire includes about 40,000 distinct CDR3 sequences, more than 2% of them detected once, and approximately 2.4% sits in the top ten. This TCR came from a man in his fifties with multiple sclerosis. The chain joins TRBV18 to TRBJ1-1, with 7 bases that match TRBD1. The sequenced sample was PBMCs. The CDR3 region is CASSLQGVDTEAFF. The CDR3 coding sequence is TGTGCCAGCTCACTTCAGGGGGTTGACACTGAAGCTTTCTTT.